The 22 T cell receptor beta chains presented below share a single source sample, sequenced in a study of shared clonotypes between healthy human individuals. Profiling relied on immunoSEQ multiplex PCR, and the TCRdb table lists in-frame clones only, not all of them. The top ten clones hold over 0.09% of a sample with about 550,000 clones, nearly 97% of them seen once. CD45RO-negative cells were positively selected for CCR7, leaving out terminally differentiated effector memory CD45RA+ cells. The sample comprised naive CD8+ T cells sorted from blood. The receptors shown here come from a woman in her twenties or thirties in good health.

V is TRBV4-2 and J is TRBJ2-3, with 11 bases fitting TRBD2. Per the germline V gene, CDR1 is LGHNA and CDR2 is YNFKEQ. V was clipped by 0 bases and J by 4 bases; unmatched bases: 6. The CDR3 runs to 17 residues. CDR3 loop: CASSQEETSGEADTQYF. The CDR3 DNA reads TGTGCCAGCAGCCAAGAGGAGACTAGCGGGGAGGCAGATACGCAGTATTTT.

The rearrangement joins TRBV7-9 to TRBJ1-4, with D hard to call. The germline V and J ends were trimmed by 0 bases and 7 bases, with 15 bases remaining between them. Per germline, CDR1 SEHNR and CDR2 FQNEAQ (reference sequence). The CDR3 is 16 amino acids. CDR3 bases: TGTGCCAGCAGCTTAGCTGGGTGGCAAGGTGGTGAAAAACTGTTTTTT. This sequence encodes CASSLAGWQGGEKLFF.

V and J are TRBV7-7 and TRBJ2-7; D is possibly TRBD2 (5 bases). Trimming cost V 2 bases and J 4 bases, with 9 bases left between them. CDR1 is SSHAT, CDR2 FNYEAQ, per germline (reference sequence). The CDR3 extends over 13 amino acids. Here the CDR3 DNA reads TGTGCCAGCAGCTTATCTCGAGGGTACGAGCAGTACTTC. This encodes CASSLSRGYEQYF.

J is TRBJ2-3 and V is TRBV28; the D gene is possibly TRBD2 (7 bases). This CDR3 is built from 21 residues. Germline V lookup: CDR1 MDHEN, CDR2 SYDVKM. V shed 1 base and J shed 0 bases, with 26 bases lying between them. The CDR3 reads CASSLFLSGEGLAESTDTQYF. CDR3 nucleotide sequence: TGTGCCAGCAGTTTATTTTTGTCAGGGGAGGGGCTAGCAGAAAGCACAGATACGCAGTATTTT.

About this clone itself: Additional DNA sequences in this sample encode the identical CDR3. The chain joins TRBV7-8 to TRBJ2-2, with 9 bases matching TRBD2. V lost 5 bases and J lost 4; bases outside the gene matches: 5. Looked up from germline, CDR1 is SGHVS and CDR2 is FQNEAQ. The CDR3 runs 15 residues. The DNA for the CDR3 is TGTGCCAGCAGCCCGGGACTAGCTGGCACCGGGGAGCTGTTTTTT. The encoded protein is CASSPGLAGTGELFF.

The chain is built from TRBV14 and TRBJ2-5; 7 positions agree with TRBD1. The J call is in doubt because the DNA end fits TRBJ2-7 better. The CDR3 spans 15 residues. Germline V gene data show CDR1 as SGHDN and CDR2 as FVKESK. The CDR3 coding sequence is TGTGCCAGCAGCCAAGAGACAGGGTCTCGTTACGAGCAGTACTTC. Its protein product is CASSQETGSRYEQYF.

The gene calls are TRBV5-1 and TRBJ2-1; TRBD1 aligns across 9 bases. The V and J ends lost 0 bases and 5 bases, in that order; junction bases with no gene match: 6. Germline assignment: CDR1 SGHRS and CDR2 YFSETQ. The CDR3 length is 16 residues. In nucleotides, the CDR3 is TGCGCCAGCAGCTTGGCCACAGGGGGCCCAAACAATGAGCAGTTCTTC. Residues: CASSLATGGPNNEQFF.

The chain has TRBV6-5 and TRBJ2-3, with D possibly being TRBD2 (6 bases). With 4 bases removed from V and 0 bases from J, the gap between germline ends came to 11 bases. CDR1 MNHEY and CDR2 SVGAGI come from the germline V gene. The CDR3 spans 15 residues. This CDR3 is CASSWGSGSTDTQYF. CDR3 nucleotides: TGTGCCAGCAGTTGGGGTAGCGGAAGCACAGATACGCAGTATTTT.

This clone was seen more than once but under ten times. The chain recombines TRBV19 with TRBJ1-1, with D maybe TRBD1 (5 bases). Looked up from germline, CDR1 is LNHDA and CDR2 is SQIVND (reference sequence). The CDR3 contains 15 residues. Trimming took off 1 base at V and 0 bases at J, with 9 bases between the two ends. The DNA for the CDR3 is TGTGCCAGTAGTATAGCCGACAGTATGAACACTGAAGCTTTCTTT. It specifies CASSIADSMNTEAFF.

In DNA form, the CDR3 reads TGTGCCAGCAGGGACAGGGAGGCTTTCTTT. This sequence encodes CASRDREAFF. The V gene is TRBV6-5, the J gene TRBJ1-1, with TRBD1 matching over 8 bases. The germline V gene has CDR1 MNHEY and CDR2 SVGAGI. The CDR3 totals 10 residues. The V and J ends lost 6 bases and 11 bases, in that order; junction bases with no gene match: 2.

This chain uses TRBV5-1 with TRBJ1-1; D ambiguous. V was clipped by 4 bases and J by 1 base, with 11 bases between them. The CDR3 has 14 residues. The germline gives CDR1 SGHRS, CDR2 YFSETQ. DNA for the CDR3: TGCGCCAGCAGCCCGGTATGGGGGAACACTGAAGCTTTCTTT. Protein product: CASSPVWGNTEAFF.

V is TRBV27 and J is TRBJ2-7, with a tentative D call TRBD1 (5 bases). V was shortened by 4 bases and J by 2 bases, with 9 bases between the two germline ends. In germline, CDR1 is MNHEY, CDR2 SMNVEV (reference sequence). The CDR3 is 13 residues long. This CDR3 reads CASSSGFPYEQYF. Here the CDR3 DNA reads TGTGCCAGCAGTTCAGGGTTCCCCTACGAGCAGTACTTC.

This chain connects TRBV6-4 to TRBJ1-1, with D perhaps TRBD1 (5 bases). This CDR3 spans 13 amino acids. V dropped 4 bases and J dropped 1 base, with 7 bases sitting between them. Germline V gene sequence: CDR1 MRHNA, CDR2 SNTAGT. CDR3 coding DNA: TGTGCCAGCAGTGTGGGGCCGAACACTGAAGCTTTCTTT. Its translation: CASSVGPNTEAFF.

The V gene is TRBV28, the J gene TRBJ1-2; perhaps TRBD1 as D (6 bases). CDR1 is MDHEN and CDR2 is SYDVKM in the germline V gene. This CDR3 has 16 amino acids. Deletions cut 3 bases from V and 8 bases from J, with 22 bases between. CDR3 residues: CASSLGAPGGRDGYTF. CDR3 coding DNA: TGTGCCAGCAGTTTGGGGGCCCCGGGGGGCCGGGACGGCTACACCTTC.

The chain recombines TRBV5-1 with TRBJ1-1; 7 positions match TRBD1. Trimming at V came to 5 bases and at J to 3 bases, leaving 16 bases not matched to a gene. The germline V gene encodes CDR1 SGHRS and CDR2 YFSETQ. This CDR3 is 17 amino acids long. CDR3 DNA: TGCGCCAGCAGGGAATCGTACGGTTGGGGGACAGACACTGAAGCTTTCTTT. Amino acids: CASRESYGWGTDTEAFF.

The chain carries TRBV28 and TRBJ1-5, with no clear D. CDR3 length: 14 residues. Germline V gives CDR1 MDHEN, CDR2 SYDVKM. V lost 2 bases, J lost 3 bases, and 8 bases lay in between. The CDR3, as DNA: TGTGCCAGCAGTTTAGAGCGGGCCAATCAGCCCCAGCATTTT. Its translation is CASSLERANQPQHF.

This CDR3 is CASSLVAGDFSYEQYF. The CDR3 DNA is TGTGCCAGCAGCTTGGTCGCGGGGGACTTCTCCTACGAGCAGTACTTC. The chain employs TRBV5-6 and TRBJ2-7; 7 bases fit TRBD2. The germline CDR1 and CDR2 sequences are SGHDT and YYEEEE. The CDR3 contains 16 residues. V lost 0 bases and J lost 0; bases outside the gene matches: 6.

The chain links TRBV27 to TRBJ2-7; TRBD1 aligns across 10 bases. V was clipped by 5 bases and J by 2 bases; unmatched bases: 3. The CDR3 is made up of 14 amino acids. Germline lookup yields CDR1 MNHEY and CDR2 SMNVEV (reference sequence). In nucleotides, the CDR3 is TGTGCCAGCAGTGAGGGACAGGGGACCTACGAGCAGTACTTC. The encoded protein is CASSEGQGTYEQYF.

J is TRBJ2-7 and V is TRBV27; TRBD2 aligns across 11 bases. Germline trimming cut 3 bases from V and 0 bases from J; bases unmatched to any gene: 4. Germline V gives CDR1 MNHEY, CDR2 SMNVEV (reference sequence). The CDR3 has 16 amino acids. The DNA of the CDR3 is TGTGCCAGCAGTTTGTCTCTAGCGGGAGGCTCCTACGAGCAGTACTTC. This encodes CASSLSLAGGSYEQYF.

The V gene is TRBV2, the J gene TRBJ2-1, with a weak D call TRBD2 (6 bases). Per the germline V gene, CDR1 is SNHLY and CDR2 is FYNNEI. This CDR3 contains 19 residues. V lost 6 bases and J lost 2, with 26 bases in between. In DNA, the CDR3 is TGTGCCAGCAGCCTGGCGGGAATGCACCTCCGTTCGACCTACAATGAGCAGTTCTTC. It is translated as CASSLAGMHLRSTYNEQFF.

The CDR3 DNA reads as TGTGCCAGCAGCGTAGGACTAGCGGGAGTAGTAGATACGCAGTATTTT. Protein: CASSVGLAGVVDTQYF. This chain links TRBV9 with TRBJ2-3; TRBD2 aligns across 12 bases. The germline V gene encodes CDR1 SGDLS and CDR2 YYNGEE. Trimming removed 0 bases from V and 5 bases from J; junction bases left unmatched: 4. The CDR3 sequence is 16 residues long.

The V and J genes are TRBV25-1 and TRBJ2-7; 12 bases line up with TRBD2. The CDR3 has 14 amino acids. Per germline, CDR1 MGHDK and CDR2 SYGVNS. V was clipped by 4 bases and J by 5 bases; unmatched bases: 3. CDR3 in DNA: TGTGCCAGCAGTGGGCTAGCGGGAGGGGACGAGCAGTACTTC. Residues: CASSGLAGGDEQYF.